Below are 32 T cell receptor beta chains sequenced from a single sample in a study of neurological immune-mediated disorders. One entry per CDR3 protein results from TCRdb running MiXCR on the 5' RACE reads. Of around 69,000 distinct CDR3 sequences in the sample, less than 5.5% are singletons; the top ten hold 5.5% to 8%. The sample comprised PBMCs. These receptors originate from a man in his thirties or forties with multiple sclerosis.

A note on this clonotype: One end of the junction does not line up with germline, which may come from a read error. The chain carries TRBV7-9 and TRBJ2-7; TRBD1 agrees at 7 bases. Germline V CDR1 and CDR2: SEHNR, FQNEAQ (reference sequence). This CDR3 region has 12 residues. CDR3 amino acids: CASSSRQGERYF. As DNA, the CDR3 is TGTGCCAGCAGCTCTCGACAGGGAGAGCGGTACTTC.

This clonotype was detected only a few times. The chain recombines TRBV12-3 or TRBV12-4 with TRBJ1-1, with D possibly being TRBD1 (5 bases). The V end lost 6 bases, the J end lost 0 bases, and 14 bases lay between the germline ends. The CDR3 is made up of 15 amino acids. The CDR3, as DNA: TGTGCCAGCAGCCCCTTGACAGCTCTGAACACTGAAGCTTTCTTT. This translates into CASSPLTALNTEAFF.

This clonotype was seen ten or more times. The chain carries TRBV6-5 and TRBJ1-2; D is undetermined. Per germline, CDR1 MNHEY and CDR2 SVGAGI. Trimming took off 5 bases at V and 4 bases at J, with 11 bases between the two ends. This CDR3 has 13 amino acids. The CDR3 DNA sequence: TGTGCCAGCAGTAAGGGTAATTTCTATGGCTACACCTTC. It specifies CASSKGNFYGYTF.

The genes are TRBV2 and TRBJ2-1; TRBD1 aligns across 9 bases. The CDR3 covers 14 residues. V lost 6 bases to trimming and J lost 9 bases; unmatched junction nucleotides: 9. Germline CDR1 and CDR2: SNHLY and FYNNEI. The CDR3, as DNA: TGTGCCAGCAGCATGGGACAGGGCTGGGGTGAGCAGTTCTTC. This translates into CASSMGQGWGEQFF. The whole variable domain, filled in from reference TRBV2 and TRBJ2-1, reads EPEVTQTPSHQVTQMGQEVILRCVPISNHLYFYWYRQILGQKVEFLVSFYNNEISEKSEIFDDQFSVERPDGSNFTLKIRSTKLEDSAMYFCASSMGQGWGEQFFGPGTRLTVL.

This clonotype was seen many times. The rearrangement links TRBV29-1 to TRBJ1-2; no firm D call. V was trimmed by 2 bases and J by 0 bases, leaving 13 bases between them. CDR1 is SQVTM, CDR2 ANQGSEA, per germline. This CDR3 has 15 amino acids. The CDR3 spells CSVESGEWANYGYTF. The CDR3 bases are TGCAGCGTTGAATCTGGGGAATGGGCTAACTATGGCTACACCTTC.

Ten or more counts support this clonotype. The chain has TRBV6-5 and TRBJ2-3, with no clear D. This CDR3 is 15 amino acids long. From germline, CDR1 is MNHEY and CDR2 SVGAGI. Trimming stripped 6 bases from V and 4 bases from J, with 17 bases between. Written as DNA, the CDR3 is TGTGCCAGCAGCCCCGGCCCGTTGATCCCAGATACGCAGTATTTT. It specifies CASSPGPLIPDTQYF.

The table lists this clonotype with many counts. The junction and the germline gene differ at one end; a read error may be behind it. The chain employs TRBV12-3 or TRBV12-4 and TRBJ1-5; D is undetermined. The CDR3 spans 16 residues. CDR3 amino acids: CASSLAVVGIGQPQNF. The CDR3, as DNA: TGTGCCAGCAGTTTAGCGGTAGTAGGGATTGGTCAGCCCCAGAATTTT.

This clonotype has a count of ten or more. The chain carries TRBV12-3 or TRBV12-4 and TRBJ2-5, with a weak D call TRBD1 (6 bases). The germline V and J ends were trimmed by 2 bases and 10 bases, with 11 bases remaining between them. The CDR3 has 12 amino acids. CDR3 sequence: CASSLIQGHQYF. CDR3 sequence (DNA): TGTGCCAGCAGTTTAATCCAGGGACACCAGTACTTC.

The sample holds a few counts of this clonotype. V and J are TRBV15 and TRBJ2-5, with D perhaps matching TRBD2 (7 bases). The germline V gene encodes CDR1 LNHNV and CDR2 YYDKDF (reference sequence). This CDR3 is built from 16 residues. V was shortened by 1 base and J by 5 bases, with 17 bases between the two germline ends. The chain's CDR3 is CATSRGAAGAGETQYF. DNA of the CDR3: TGTGCCACCAGCAGAGGGGCGGCGGGGGCAGGGGAGACCCAGTACTTC.

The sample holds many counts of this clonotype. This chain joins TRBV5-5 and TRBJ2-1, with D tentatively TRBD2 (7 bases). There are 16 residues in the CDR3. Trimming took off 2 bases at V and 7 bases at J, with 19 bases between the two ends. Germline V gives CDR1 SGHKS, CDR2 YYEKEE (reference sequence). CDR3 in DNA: TGTGCCAGCAGCTTCAGGCAGGGGAGGGGACAAAATGAGCAGTTCTTC. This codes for CASSFRQGRGQNEQFF.

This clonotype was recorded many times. CDR3 sequence: CASSPTTMNTEAFF. The CDR3 nucleotides are TGCGCCAGCAGCCCCACGACCATGAACACTGAAGCTTTCTTT. The V call is TRBV5-1, the J call TRBJ1-1; the D is unclear. Germline V gene lookup returns CDR1 SGHRS and CDR2 YFSETQ. The CDR3 has 14 amino acids. V lost 4 bases and J 0 bases, leaving 10 bases between the germline ends.

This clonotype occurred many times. The CDR3 reads CASSLFQGGDTEAFF. The CDR3 coding sequence is TGCGCCAGCAGCTTGTTCCAGGGAGGGGACACTGAAGCTTTCTTT. The chain joins TRBV5-1 to TRBJ1-1; a weak D match, TRBD1 (5 bases). The CDR3 runs 15 residues. Germline assignment: CDR1 SGHRS and CDR2 YFSETQ. V dropped 1 base and J dropped 3 bases, with 13 bases sitting between them. Full variable domain (missing parts from reference TRBV5-1 and TRBJ1-1): KAGVTQTPRYLIKTRGQQVTLSCSPISGHRSVSWYQQTPGQGLQFLFEYFSETQRNKGNFPGRFSGRQFSNSRSEMNVSTLELGDSALYLCASSLFQGGDTEAFFGQGTRLTVV.

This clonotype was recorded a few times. This CDR3 reads CASSLAALRRDTEAFF. In DNA, the CDR3 is TGTGCCAGCAGCTTGGCCGCTCTTCGGAGGGACACTGAAGCTTTCTTT. This rearrangement joins TRBV7-9 to TRBJ1-1; D is unresolved. Germline CDR1 is SEHNR and CDR2 is FQNEAQ (reference sequence). The germline V and J ends were trimmed by 3 bases and 3 bases, with 17 bases remaining between them. The CDR3 consists of 16 residues.

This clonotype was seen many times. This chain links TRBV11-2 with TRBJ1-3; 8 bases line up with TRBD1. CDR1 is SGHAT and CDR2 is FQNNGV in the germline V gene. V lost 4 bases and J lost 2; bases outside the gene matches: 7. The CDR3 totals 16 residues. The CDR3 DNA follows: TGTGCCAGCAGCTCTACCAGGGGGCGGACTGGAAACACCATATATTTT. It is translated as CASSSTRGRTGNTIYF.

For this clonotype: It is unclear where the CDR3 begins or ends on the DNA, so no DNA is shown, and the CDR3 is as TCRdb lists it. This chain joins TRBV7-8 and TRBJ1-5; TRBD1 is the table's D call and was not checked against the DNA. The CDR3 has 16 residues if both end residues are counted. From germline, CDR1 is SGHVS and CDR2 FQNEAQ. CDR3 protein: CASSLWGMGSNQPQNF.

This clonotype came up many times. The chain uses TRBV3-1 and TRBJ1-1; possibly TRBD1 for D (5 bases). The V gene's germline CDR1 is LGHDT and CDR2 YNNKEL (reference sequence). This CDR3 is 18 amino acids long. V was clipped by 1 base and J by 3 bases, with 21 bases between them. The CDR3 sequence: CASSQGYDRGFRYTEAFF. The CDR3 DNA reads TGTGCCAGCAGCCAAGGGTACGACAGAGGGTTCAGGTACACTGAAGCTTTCTTT. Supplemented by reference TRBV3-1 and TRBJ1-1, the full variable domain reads DTAVSQTPKYLVTQMGNDKSIKCEQNLGHDTMYWYKQDSKKFLKIMFSYNNKELIINETVPNRFSPKSPDKAHLNLHINSLELGDSAVYFCASSQGYDRGFRYTEAFFGQGTRLTVV.

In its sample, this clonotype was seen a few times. The chain's CDR3 is CASSSGTGSNNEQFF. The CDR3 nucleotides are TGTGCCAGCAGCTCTGGGACAGGGAGCAACAATGAGCAGTTCTTC. The chain joins TRBV27 to TRBJ2-1, with 9 positions matching TRBD1. The J segment lost 5 bases and the V segment lost 6 bases, leaving 8 bases of the junction unmatched. The CDR3 extends over 15 amino acids. Germline-derived CDR1 and CDR2 are MNHEY and SMNVEV (reference sequence).

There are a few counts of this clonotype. CDR3 sequence reads: CASSLGTGNEQFF. The CDR3 coding sequence is TGTGCCAGCAGCCTCGGGACGGGGAATGAGCAGTTCTTC. This chain joins TRBV11-3 and TRBJ2-1; either TRBD1 or TRBD2 may supply D (5 bases each). The CDR3 spans 13 residues. The V and J ends lost 5 bases and 7 bases respectively, with 12 bases between them. Germline-derived CDR1 and CDR2 are SGHNT and YENEEA.

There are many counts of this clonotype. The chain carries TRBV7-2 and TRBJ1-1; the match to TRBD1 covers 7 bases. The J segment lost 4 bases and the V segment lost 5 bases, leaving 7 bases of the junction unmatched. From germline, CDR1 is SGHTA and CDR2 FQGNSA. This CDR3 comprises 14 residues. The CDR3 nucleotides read TGTGCCAGCAGCCTCCGACAGGGTCCCACTGAAGCTTTCTTT. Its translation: CASSLRQGPTEAFF.

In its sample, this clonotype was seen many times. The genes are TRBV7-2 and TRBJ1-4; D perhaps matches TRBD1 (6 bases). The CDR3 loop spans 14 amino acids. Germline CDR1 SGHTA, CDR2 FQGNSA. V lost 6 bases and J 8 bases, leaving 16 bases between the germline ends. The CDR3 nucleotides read TGTGCCAGCAGTCAACAGGGCGCGGAAGAAAAACTGTTTTTT. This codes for CASSQQGAEEKLFF. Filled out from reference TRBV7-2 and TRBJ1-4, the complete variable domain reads GAGVSQSPSNKVTEKGKDVELRCDPISGHTALYWYRQSLGQGLEFLIYFQGNSAPDKSGLPSDRFSAERTGGSVSTLTIQRTQQEDSAVYLCASSQQGAEEKLFFGSGTQLSVL.

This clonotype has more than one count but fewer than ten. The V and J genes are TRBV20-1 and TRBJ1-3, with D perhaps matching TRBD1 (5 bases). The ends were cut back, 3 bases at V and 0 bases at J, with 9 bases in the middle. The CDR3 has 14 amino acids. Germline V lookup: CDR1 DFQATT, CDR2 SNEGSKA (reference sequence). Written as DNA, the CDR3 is TGCAGTGCTAGGGAGGACACCTCTGGAAACACCATATATTTT. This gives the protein CSAREDTSGNTIYF.

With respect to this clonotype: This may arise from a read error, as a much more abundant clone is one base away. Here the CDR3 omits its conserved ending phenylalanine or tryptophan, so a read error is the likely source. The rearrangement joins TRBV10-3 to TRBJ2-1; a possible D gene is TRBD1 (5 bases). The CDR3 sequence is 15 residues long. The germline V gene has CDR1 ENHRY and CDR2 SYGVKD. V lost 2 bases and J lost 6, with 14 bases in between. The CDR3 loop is CAISEPLKGFNEQFC. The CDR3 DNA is TGTGCCATCAGTGAGCCTCTGAAGGGGTTCAATGAGCAGTTCTGC.

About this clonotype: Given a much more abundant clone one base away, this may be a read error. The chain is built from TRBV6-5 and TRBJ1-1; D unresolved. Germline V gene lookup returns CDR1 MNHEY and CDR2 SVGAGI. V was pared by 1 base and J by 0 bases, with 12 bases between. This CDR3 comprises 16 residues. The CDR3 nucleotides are TGTGCCAGCAGTTACTTGAAGGGCACGGTGAACACTGAAGCTTTCTTT. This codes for CASSYLKGTVNTEAFF.

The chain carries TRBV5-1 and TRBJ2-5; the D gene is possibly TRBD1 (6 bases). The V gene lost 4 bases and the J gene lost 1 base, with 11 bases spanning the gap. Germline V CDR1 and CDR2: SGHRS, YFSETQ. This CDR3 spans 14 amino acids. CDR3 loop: CASSPWDIQETQYF. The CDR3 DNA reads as TGCGCCAGCAGCCCCTGGGACATCCAAGAGACCCAGTACTTC.

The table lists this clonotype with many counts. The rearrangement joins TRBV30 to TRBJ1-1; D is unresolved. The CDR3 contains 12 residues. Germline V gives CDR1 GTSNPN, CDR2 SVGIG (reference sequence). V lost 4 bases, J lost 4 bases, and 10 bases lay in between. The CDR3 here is CAWNPSSTEAFF. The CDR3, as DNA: TGTGCCTGGAATCCCAGTTCCACTGAAGCTTTCTTT. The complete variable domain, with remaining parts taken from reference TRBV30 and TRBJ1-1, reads SQTIHQWPATLVQPVGSPLSLECTVEGTSNPNLYWYRQAAGRGLQLLFYSVGIGQISSEVPQNLSASRPQDRQFILSSKKLLLSDSGFYLCAWNPSSTEAFFGQGTRLTVV.

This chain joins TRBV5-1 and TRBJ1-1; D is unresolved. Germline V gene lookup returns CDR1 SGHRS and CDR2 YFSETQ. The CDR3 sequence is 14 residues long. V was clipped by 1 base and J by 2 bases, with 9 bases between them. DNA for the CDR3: TGCGCCAGCAGCTTGCACGGAGGAAACACTGAAGCTTTCTTT. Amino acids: CASSLHGGNTEAFF.

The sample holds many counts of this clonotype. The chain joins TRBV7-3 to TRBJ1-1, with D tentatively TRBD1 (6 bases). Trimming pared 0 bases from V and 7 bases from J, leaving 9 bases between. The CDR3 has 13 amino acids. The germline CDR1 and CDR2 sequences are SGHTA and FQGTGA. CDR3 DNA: TGTGCCAGCAGCTTAACGGGGGCGGATGAAGCTTTCTTT. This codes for CASSLTGADEAFF.

CDR3 DNA: TGTGCCAGCAGTACCGGACAGGGCTACACCTTC. This gives the protein CASSTGQGYTF. The chain couples TRBV12-3 or TRBV12-4 to TRBJ1-2, with D possibly matching TRBD1 (6 bases). There are 11 residues in the CDR3. Trimming cost V 5 bases and J 8 bases, with 9 bases left between them.

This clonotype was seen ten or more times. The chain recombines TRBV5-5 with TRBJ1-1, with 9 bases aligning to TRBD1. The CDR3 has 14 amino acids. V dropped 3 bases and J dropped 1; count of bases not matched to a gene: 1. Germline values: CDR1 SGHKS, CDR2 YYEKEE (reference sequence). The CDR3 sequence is CASSWGQGNTEAFF. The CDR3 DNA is TGTGCCAGCAGCTGGGGACAGGGGAACACTGAAGCTTTCTTT.

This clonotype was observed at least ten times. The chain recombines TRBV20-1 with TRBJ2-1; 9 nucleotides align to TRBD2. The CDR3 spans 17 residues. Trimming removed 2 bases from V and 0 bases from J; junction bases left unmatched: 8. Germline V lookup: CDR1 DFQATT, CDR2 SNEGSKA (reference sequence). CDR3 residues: CSARRQLAGRSYNEQFF. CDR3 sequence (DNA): TGCAGTGCTAGACGACAACTAGCGGGTCGCTCCTACAATGAGCAGTTCTTC.

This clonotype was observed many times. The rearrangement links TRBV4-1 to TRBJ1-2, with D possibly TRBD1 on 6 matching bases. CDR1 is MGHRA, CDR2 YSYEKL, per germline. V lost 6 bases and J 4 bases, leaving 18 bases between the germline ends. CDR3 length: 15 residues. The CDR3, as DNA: TGCGCCAGCAGACCTACCAACAGGGCGAGCTATGGCTACACCTTC. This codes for CASRPTNRASYGYTF.

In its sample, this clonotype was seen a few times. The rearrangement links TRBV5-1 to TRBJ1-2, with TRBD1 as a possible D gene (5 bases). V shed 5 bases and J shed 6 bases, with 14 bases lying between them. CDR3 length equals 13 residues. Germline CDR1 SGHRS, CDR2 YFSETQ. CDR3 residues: CASSWDGSNGYTF. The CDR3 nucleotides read TGCGCCAGCAGTTGGGACGGATCTAATGGCTACACCTTC.